Sequencing of this T cell receptor beta chain was carried out in a study of CD8+ T cells in alopecia areata listed by TCRdb under 2018. Regarding the study in general: Treated patients were enrolled in an open-label pilot trial of oral tofacitinib, 5 to 10 mg twice daily, for moderate-to-severe alopecia areata. TCRbeta CDR3 regions were amplified by immunoSEQ multiplex PCR using 35 Vbeta forward and 13 Jbeta reverse primers. Scalp tissue and sorted CD4+ and CD8+ peripheral blood T cells from patchy and totalis/universalis alopecia areata patients and from healthy controls were covered by human TCRbeta sequencing. For the treated patients, the SALT score, which quantifies what percentage of scalp surface area is affected, served as the measure of disease severity. Patients received tofacitinib for 6 to 18 months and were then followed off drug for 6 months to check for delayed response and recurrence. In both human patients and the C3H/HeJ mouse model, the study applied high-throughput TCRbeta sequencing to look at T cell clonal expansion in alopecia areata. RNA came from the PAXgene miRNA kit for fixed scalp, the miRNeasy kit for PBMCs, and the RNeasy kit for mouse skin. Biopsies were taken from tofacitinib-treated patients at baseline and at 4 and 24 weeks of treatment, and a later scalp biopsy was taken in several of the tofacitinib-treated patients. Clonality in the scalp was compared among normal scalp (n=4), patchy alopecia areata scalp (n=8), and alopecia totalis/universalis scalp (n=8).

Libraries were built with the immunoSEQ multiplex PCR assay. To provide template for TCR sequencing, every sample had RNA extracted and reverse transcribed into cDNA. First-strand cDNA was synthesized with SuperScript III using a 2:1 mix of oligo-dT and random hexamers. A synthetic immune receptor repertoire was used to assess amplification bias, and residual bias was removed computationally. Per the authors' processing: Raw reads were preprocessed to remove errors, and CDR3 was defined by IMGT conventions from the conserved cysteine to phenylalanine. Clonality was computed as 1 minus the Shannon entropy, with the entropy normalized by log2 of the number of productive unique TCRs. CD4 or CD8 identity of scalp clones was inferred by cross-referencing scalp TCRbeta sequences with sorted blood CD4 and CD8 repertoires. Here the immuneACCESS table is served through TCRdb, limited to in-frame sequences with V and J called. Missing clones are a known gap in these copies; in checked studies unresolved V genes cover under half, and the rest lacks a known reason. D and trimming come from the DNA, and the V and J calls and clone size come from that table. In this sample the table shows about 76,000 clones, approximately 64% of which occur a single time. Of the sample, around 22% is held by the ten largest clones.

The time point label, read with the paper, signifies: about 25 weeks on oral tofacitinib. Taken with the paper, the label for treatment or condition translates to: oral pan-JAK inhibitor, 5-10 mg twice daily. Lesional scalp punch biopsies and peripheral blood were collected from alopecia areata patients. PBMCs were isolated by density centrifugation and stained for CD3, CD4 and CD8, after which CD4+ and CD8+ T cells were sorted on a FACSAria. Findings and caveats that apply to the study as a whole: Scalp clonality and the number of expanded CD8+ clones among the top 100 scalp clones were significantly decreased by tofacitinib. Because the treated cohort was small and included a single nonresponder, larger studies are needed to assess links between baseline CD8+ expansion and response. Shared TCR sequences between patients were less evident than in mice, which may be partly attributable to HLA diversity in the patient population. Scalp TCR repertoire analysis is complicated because resident alphabeta T cells in normal human skin are also sequenced, whereas mouse skin is dominated by gammadelta T cells. Compared with normal scalp, lesional scalp had higher clonality and more expanded CD8+ clones, particularly in alopecia totalis/universalis, a pattern that suggests antigenic drive. During tofacitinib treatment, many expanded lesional clones remained in scalp and blood, and this persistence may partly explain relapse after treatment is stopped.

In the case of this clone: Its cognate antigen has yet to be identified. No quality values exist for individual bases; no much larger clone is one base distant.

From its cysteine to its phenylalanine, the CDR3 spans 14 amino acids. The DNA shown is the 42-base CDR3, in frame from base 1. Between the V and J ends, shortened by 0 bases and 0 bases respectively, the junction contains 7 bases. CDR1 and CDR2, looked up from the germline V gene, are SGDLS and YYNGEE. The chain is encoded by TRBV9 joined to TRBJ2-7; no D gene can be assigned with confidence. The receptor was isolated from a human donor with alopecia areata. This material consisted of CD8+ T cells sorted from blood, taken at week 24, from a patient treated with tofacitinib. At the DNA level, the sequence is TGTGCCAGCAGCGTAGAGGCAGCCTCCTACGAGCAGTACTTC. Translated, it reads CASSVEAASYEQYF.